The table lists the clone carrying this T cell receptor (beta chain) with a few counts. The J segment lost 8 bases and the V segment lost 3 bases, leaving 7 bases of the junction unmatched. Germline CDR1 is KGHSH and CDR2 is LQKENI. This CDR3 has 14 amino acids. TCRdb's table, derived via immunoSEQ multiplex PCR, lists solely in-frame clones and lacks some. The profile shows about 43,000 clones, around nine tenths of them singletons. The data were obtained in a study of ipilimumab plus nivolumab after autologous stem cell transplantation. This receptor was identified in a male donor with multiple myeloma. This chain uses TRBV18 with TRBJ1-2, with 9 bases fitting TRBD1. Sequencing was performed on PBMCs, taken in a trial of ipilimumab plus nivolumab as post-transplant consolidation. The CDR3 here is CASSPQGQGEGYTF. CDR3 in DNA: TGTGCCAGCTCACCCCAGGGACAGGGAGAAGGCTACACCTTC.